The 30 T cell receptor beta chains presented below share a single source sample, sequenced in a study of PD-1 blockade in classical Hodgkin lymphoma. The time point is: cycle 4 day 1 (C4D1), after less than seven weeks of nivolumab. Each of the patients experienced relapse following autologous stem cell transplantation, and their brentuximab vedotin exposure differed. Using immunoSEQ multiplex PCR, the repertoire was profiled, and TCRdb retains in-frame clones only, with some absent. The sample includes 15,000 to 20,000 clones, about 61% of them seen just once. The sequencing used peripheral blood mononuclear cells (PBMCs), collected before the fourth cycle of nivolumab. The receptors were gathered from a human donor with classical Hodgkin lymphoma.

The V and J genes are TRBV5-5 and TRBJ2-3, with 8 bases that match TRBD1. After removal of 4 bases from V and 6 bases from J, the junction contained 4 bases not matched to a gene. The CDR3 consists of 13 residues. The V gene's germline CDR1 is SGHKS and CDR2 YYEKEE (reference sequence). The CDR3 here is CASSLNRGDTQYF. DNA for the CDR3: TGTGCCAGCAGCCTGAACAGGGGGGATACGCAGTATTTT.

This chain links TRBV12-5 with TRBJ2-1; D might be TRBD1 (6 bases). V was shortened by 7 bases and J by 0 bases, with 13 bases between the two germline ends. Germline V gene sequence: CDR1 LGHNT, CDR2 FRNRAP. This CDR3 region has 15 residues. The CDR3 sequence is CASALRDTSYNEQFF. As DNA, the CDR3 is TGTGCTAGTGCTCTCCGGGACACCTCCTACAATGAGCAGTTCTTC. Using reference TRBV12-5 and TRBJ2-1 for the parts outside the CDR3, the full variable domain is DARVTQTPRHKVTEMGQEVTMRCQPILGHNTVFWYRQTMMQGLELLAYFRNRAPLDDSGMPKDRFSAEMPDATLATLKIQPSEPRDSAVYFCASALRDTSYNEQFFGPGTRLTVL.

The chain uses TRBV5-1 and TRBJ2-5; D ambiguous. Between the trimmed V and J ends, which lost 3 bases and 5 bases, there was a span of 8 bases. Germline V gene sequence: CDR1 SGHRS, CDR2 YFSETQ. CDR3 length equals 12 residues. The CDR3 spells CASSYTQETQYF. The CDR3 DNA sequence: TGCGCCAGCAGCTACACACAGGAGACCCAGTACTTC.

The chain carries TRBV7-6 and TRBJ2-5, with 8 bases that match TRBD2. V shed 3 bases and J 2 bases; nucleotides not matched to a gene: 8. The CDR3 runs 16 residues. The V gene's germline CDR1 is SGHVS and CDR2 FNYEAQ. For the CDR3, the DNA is TGTGCCAGCAGCTTCGGAAGCGGGAGAGAACAAGAGACCCAGTACTTC. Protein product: CASSFGSGREQETQYF.

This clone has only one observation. The CDR3 DNA sequence: TGTGCCAGCAACCGACCGGGACTAGCTGCCAATGAGCAGTTCTTC. Protein: CASNRPGLAANEQFF. V and J are TRBV28 and TRBJ2-1, with 9 bases identical to TRBD2. The junction had 10 bases not matched to a gene; V was cut back by 7 bases and J by 6 bases. The CDR3 covers 15 residues. CDR1 and CDR2 (germline): MDHEN, SYDVKM.

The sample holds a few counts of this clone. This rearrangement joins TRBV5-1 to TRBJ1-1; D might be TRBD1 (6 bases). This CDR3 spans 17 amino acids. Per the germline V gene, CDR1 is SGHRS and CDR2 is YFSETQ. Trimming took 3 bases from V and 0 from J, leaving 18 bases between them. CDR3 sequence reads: CASSSSPGTYMNTEAFF. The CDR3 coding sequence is TGCGCCAGCAGCTCGAGTCCCGGGACATACATGAACACTGAAGCTTTCTTT.

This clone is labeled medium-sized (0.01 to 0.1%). CDR3 in DNA: TGTGCCAGGACAGGGTGGACAGGAGGGGCTGAAGCTTTCTTT. Protein sequence: CARTGWTGGAEAFF. This chain uses TRBV2 with TRBJ1-1; TRBD1 matches at 7 bases. This CDR3 spans 14 amino acids. V lost 9 bases to trimming and J lost 6 bases; unmatched junction nucleotides: 13. Germline V gives CDR1 SNHLY, CDR2 FYNNEI.

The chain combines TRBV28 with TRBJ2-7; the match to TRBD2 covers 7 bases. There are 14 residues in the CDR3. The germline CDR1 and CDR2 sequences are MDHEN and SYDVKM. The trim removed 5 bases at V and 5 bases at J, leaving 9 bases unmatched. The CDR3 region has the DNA TGTGCCAGCAGTGACCAACGGACTAGTGACGAGCAGTACTTC. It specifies CASSDQRTSDEQYF.

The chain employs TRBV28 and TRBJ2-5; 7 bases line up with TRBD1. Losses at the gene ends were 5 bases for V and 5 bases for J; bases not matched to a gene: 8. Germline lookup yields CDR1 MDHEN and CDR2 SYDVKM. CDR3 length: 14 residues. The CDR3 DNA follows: TGTGCCAGCAGTCCAGACAGGGCATGGGAGACCCAGTACTTC. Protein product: CASSPDRAWETQYF.

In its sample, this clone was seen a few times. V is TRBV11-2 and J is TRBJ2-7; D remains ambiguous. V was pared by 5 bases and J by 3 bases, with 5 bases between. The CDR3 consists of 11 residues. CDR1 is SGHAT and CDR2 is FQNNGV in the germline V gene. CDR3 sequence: CASSPLYEQYF. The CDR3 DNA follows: TGTGCCAGCAGCCCGCTCTACGAGCAGTACTTC.

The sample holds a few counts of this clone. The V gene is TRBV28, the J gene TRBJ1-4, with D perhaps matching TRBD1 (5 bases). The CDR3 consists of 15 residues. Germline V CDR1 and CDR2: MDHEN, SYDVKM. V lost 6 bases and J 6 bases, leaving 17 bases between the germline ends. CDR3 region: CASSTPLGGYEKLFF. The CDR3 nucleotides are TGTGCCAGCAGCACACCTCTCGGGGGGTATGAAAAACTGTTTTTT.

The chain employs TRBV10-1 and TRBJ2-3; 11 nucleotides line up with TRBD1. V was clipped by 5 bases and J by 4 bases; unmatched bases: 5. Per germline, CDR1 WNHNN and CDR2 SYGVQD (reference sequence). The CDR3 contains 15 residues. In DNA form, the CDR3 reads TGCGCCAGCAGTACCGGGACAGGGGGATCAGATACGCAGTATTTT. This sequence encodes CASSTGTGGSDTQYF.

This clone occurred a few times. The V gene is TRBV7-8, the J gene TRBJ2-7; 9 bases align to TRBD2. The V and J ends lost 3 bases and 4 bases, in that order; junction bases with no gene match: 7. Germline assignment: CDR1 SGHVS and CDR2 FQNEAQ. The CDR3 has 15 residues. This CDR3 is CASSLGASGIYEQYF. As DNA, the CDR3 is TGTGCCAGCAGCTTGGGGGCTAGCGGGATTTACGAGCAGTACTTC.

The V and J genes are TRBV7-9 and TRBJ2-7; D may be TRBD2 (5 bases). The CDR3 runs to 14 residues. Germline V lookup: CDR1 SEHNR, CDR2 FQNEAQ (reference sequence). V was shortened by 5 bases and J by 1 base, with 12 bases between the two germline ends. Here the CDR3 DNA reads TGTGCCAGCAGCCCGCGGGCTACTTCCTACGAGCAGTACTTC. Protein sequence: CASSPRATSYEQYF.

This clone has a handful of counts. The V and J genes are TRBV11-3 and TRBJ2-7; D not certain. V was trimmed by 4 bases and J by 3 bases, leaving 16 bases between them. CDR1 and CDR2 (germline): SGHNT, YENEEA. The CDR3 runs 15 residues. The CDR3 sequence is CASSSHMDGNYEQYF. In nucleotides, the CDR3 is TGTGCCAGCAGCTCTCACATGGATGGAAACTACGAGCAGTACTTC.

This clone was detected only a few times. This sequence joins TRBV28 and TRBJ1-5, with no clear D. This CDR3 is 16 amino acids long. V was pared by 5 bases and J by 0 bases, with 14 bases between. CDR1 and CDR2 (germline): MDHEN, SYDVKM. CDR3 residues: CASSPRTVYSNQPQHF. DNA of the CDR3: TGTGCCAGCAGTCCCCGGACCGTCTATAGCAATCAGCCCCAGCATTTT.

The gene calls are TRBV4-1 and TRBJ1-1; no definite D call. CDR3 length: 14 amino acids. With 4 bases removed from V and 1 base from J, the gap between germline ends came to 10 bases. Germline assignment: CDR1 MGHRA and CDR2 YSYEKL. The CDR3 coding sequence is TGCGCCAGCAGCCGAGTGACCCAGAACACTGAAGCTTTCTTT. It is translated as CASSRVTQNTEAFF.

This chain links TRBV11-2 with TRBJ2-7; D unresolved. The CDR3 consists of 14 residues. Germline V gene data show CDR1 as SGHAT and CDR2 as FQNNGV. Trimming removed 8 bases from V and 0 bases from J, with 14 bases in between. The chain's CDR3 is CASGLGRGSYEQYF. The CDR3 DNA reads TGTGCCAGCGGCCTAGGGCGAGGCTCCTACGAGCAGTACTTC.

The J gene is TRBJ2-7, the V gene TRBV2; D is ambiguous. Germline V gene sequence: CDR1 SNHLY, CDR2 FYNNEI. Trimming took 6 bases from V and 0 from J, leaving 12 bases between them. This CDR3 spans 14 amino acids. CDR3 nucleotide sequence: TGTGCCAGCAGGAGTGCGATTAACTCCTACGAGCAGTACTTC. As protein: CASRSAINSYEQYF.

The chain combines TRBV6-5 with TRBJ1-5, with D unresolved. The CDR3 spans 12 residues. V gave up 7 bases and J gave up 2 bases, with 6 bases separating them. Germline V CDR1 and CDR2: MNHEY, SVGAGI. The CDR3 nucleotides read TGTGCCAGCACTAAGGGCAATCAGCCCCAGCATTTT. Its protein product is CASTKGNQPQHF.

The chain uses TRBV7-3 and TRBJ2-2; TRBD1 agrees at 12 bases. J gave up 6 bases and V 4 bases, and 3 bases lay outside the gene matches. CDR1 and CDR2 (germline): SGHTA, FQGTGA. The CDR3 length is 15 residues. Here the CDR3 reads CASSWGQGAPGELFF. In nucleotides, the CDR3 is TGTGCCAGCAGCTGGGGACAGGGGGCCCCCGGGGAGCTGTTTTTT.

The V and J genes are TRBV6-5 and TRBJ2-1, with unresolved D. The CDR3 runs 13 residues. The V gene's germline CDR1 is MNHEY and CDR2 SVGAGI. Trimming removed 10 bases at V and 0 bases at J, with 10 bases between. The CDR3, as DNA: TGTGCCACAAGAGGAAACTCCTACAATGAGCAGTTCTTC. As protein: CATRGNSYNEQFF.

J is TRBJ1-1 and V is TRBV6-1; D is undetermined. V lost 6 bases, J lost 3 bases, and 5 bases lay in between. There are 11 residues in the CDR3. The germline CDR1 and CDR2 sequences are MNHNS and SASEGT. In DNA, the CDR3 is TGTGCCAGCAGAAAATACACTGAAGCTTTCTTT. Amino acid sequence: CASRKYTEAFF.

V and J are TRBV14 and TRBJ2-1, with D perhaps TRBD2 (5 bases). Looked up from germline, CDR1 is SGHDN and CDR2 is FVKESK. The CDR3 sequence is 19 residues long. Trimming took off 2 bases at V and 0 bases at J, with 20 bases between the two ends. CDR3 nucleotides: TGTGCCAGCAGCCAATCCCGGGCCGCGGCGGGCCACTCCTACAATGAGCAGTTCTTC. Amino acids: CASSQSRAAAGHSYNEQFF.

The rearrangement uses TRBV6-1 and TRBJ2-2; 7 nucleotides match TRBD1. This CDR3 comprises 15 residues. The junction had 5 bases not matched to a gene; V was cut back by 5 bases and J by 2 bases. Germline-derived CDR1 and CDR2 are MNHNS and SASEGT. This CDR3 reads CASSFGTANTGELFF. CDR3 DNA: TGTGCCAGCAGTTTCGGGACAGCTAACACCGGGGAGCTGTTTTTT.

CDR3 nucleotide sequence: TGTGCCAGTAGTAAAGACAGGGGTGGCGGAAAACTGTTTTTT. Protein: CASSKDRGGGKLFF. This chain uses TRBV19 with TRBJ1-4; 8 bases match TRBD1. V shed 4 bases, J shed 10 bases, and the junction held 8 bases outside the gene matches. CDR3 size: 14 residues. Germline V gives CDR1 LNHDA, CDR2 SQIVND (reference sequence).

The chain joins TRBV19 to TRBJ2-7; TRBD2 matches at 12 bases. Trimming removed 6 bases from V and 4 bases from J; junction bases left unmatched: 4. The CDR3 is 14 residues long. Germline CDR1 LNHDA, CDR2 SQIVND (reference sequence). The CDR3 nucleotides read TGTGCCAGTAGCGCAACTAGCGGGAGGTACGAGCAGTACTTC. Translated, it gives CASSATSGRYEQYF. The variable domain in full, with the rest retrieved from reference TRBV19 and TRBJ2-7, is DGGITQSPKYLFRKEGQNVTLSCEQNLNHDAMYWYRQDPGQGLRLIYYSQIVNDFQKGDIAEGYSVSREKKESFPLTVTSAQKNPTAFYLCASSATSGRYEQYFGPGTRLTVT.

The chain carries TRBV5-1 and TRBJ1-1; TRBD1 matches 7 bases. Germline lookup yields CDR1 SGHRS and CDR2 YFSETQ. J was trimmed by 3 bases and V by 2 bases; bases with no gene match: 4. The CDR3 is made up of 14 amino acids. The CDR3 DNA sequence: TGCGCCAGCAGCTTCACAGGGGCTGACACTGAAGCTTTCTTT. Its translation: CASSFTGADTEAFF.

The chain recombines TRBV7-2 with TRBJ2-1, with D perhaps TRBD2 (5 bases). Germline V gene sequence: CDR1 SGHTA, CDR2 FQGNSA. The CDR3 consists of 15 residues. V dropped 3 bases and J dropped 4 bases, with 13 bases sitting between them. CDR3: CASSFQLDSYNEQFF. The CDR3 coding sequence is TGTGCCAGCAGCTTCCAATTGGACTCTTACAATGAGCAGTTCTTC.

DNA of the CDR3: TGTGCCAGCAGTGAAAGAACTAGGCTTTACGAGCAGTACTTC. It is translated as CASSERTRLYEQYF. The gene calls are TRBV2 and TRBJ2-7; the D gene is possibly TRBD2 (5 bases). V gave up 2 bases and J gave up 4 bases, with 12 bases separating them. Germline CDR1 SNHLY, CDR2 FYNNEI. The CDR3 contains 14 residues.